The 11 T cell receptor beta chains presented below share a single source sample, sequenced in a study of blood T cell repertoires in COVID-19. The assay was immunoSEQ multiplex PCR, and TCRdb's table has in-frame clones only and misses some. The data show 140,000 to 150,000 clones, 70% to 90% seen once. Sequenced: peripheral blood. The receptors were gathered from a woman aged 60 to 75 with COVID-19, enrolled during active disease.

The CDR3 protein is CASSQGVQDPYEQYF. The DNA of the CDR3 is TGTGCCAGCAGCCAAGGGGTACAGGACCCATACGAGCAGTACTTC. The V call is TRBV4-2, the J call TRBJ2-7; the D gene is possibly TRBD1 (5 bases). V gave up 1 base and J gave up 4 bases, with 14 bases separating them. The CDR3 runs to 15 residues. From germline, CDR1 is LGHNA and CDR2 YNFKEQ.

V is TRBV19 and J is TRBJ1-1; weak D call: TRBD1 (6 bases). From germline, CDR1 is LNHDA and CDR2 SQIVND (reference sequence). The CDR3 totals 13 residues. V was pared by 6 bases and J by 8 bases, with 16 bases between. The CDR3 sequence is CASSQTGRPEAFF. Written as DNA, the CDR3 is TGTGCCAGTAGCCAGACAGGCCGCCCCGAAGCTTTCTTT.

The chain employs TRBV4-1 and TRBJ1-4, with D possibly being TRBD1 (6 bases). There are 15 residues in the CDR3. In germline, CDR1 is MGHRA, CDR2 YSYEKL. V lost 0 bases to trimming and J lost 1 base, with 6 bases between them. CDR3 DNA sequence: TGCGCCAGCAGCCAAGACAGGGGAACTAATGAAAAACTGTTTTTT. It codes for CASSQDRGTNEKLFF.

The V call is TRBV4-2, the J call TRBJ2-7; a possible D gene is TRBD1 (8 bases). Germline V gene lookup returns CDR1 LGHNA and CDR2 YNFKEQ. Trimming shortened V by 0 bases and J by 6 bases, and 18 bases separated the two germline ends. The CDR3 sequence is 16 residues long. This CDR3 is CASSQDRGAGGGEQYF. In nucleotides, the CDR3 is TGTGCCAGCAGCCAAGATCGGGGGGCAGGGGGCGGCGAGCAGTACTTC.

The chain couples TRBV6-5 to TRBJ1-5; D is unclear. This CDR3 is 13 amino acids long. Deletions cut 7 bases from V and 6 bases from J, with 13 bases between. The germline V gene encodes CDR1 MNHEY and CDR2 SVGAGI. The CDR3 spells CASKRGQGQPQHF. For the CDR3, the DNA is TGTGCCAGCAAAAGAGGGCAAGGTCAGCCCCAGCATTTT.

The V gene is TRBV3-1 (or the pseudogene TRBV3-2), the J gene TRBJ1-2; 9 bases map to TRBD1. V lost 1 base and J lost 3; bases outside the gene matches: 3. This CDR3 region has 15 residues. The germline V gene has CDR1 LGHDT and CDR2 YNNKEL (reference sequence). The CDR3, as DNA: TGTGCCAGCAGCCAAGGACAGGGGGGCTACTATGGCTACACCTTC. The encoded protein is CASSQGQGGYYGYTF.

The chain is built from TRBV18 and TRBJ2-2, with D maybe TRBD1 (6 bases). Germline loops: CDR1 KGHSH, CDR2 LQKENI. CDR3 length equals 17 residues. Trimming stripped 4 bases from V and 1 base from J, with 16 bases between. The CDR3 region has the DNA TGTGCCAGCTCACACAGGGTAACCTTACTGAACACCGGGGAGCTGTTTTTT. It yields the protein CASSHRVTLLNTGELFF.

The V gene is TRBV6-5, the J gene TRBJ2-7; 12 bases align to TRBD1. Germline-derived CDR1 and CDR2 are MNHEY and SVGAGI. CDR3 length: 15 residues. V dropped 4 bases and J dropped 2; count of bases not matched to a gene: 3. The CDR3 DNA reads TGTGCCAGCAGTTTCGGGACAGGGGGCCCCTACGAGCAGTACTTC. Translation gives CASSFGTGGPYEQYF.

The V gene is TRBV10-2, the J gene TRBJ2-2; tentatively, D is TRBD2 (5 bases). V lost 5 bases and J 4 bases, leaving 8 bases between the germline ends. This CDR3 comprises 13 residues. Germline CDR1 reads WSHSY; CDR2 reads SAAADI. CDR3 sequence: CASSSTSTGELFF. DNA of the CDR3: TGCGCCAGCAGTTCAACTAGCACCGGGGAGCTGTTTTTT.

CDR3 bases: TGCAGTACTGGACAGGGTGAGACCCAGTACTTC. It encodes CSTGQGETQYF. The chain links TRBV20-1 to TRBJ2-5; 8 bases align to TRBD1. CDR3 size: 11 residues. With 8 bases clipped from V and 5 bases from J, the junction kept 4 bases outside the gene matches. Per the germline V gene, CDR1 is DFQATT and CDR2 is SNEGSKA (reference sequence).

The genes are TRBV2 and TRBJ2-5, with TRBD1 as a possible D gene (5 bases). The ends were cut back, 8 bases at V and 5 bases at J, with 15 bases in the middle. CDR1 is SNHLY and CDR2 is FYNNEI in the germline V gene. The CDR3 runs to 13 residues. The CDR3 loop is CASSRSDTETQYF. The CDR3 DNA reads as TGTGCCAGCTCGAGGTCGGACACGGAGACCCAGTACTTC. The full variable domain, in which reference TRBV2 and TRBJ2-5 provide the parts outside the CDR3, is EPEVTQTPSHQVTQMGQEVILRCVPISNHLYFYWYRQILGQKVEFLVSFYNNEISEKSEIFDDQFSVERPDGSNFTLKIRSTKLEDSAMYFCASSRSDTETQYFGPGTRLLVL.